Presented here are 20 T cell receptor beta chains from one specimen sequenced in a study of control samples from healthy donors and cancer patients. TCRdb's table, derived via immunoSEQ multiplex PCR, lists solely in-frame clones and lacks some. This table has 40,000 to 55,000 clones, about 90% appearing once. Material for sequencing was PBMCs. Receptors originate from a woman aged 55-69 years with lung cancer.

This chain uses TRBV27 with TRBJ1-1, with a possible D match to TRBD1 (5 bases). This CDR3 spans 13 amino acids. With 3 bases removed from V and 4 bases from J, the gap between germline ends came to 9 bases. CDR1 and CDR2 from the germline V gene are MNHEY and SMNVEV (reference sequence). The CDR3 DNA sequence: TGTGCCAGCAGTTTGACTCAGGGCACTGAAGCTTTCTTT. It translates to CASSLTQGTEAFF.

The chain is built from TRBV28 and TRBJ2-7; D is possibly TRBD1 (5 bases). Deletions cut 5 bases from V and 9 bases from J, with 14 bases between. This CDR3 is built from 12 residues. The V gene's germline CDR1 is MDHEN and CDR2 SYDVKM. CDR3 residues: CASSKGPGVQYF. The CDR3, as DNA: TGTGCCAGCAGTAAGGGGCCAGGCGTGCAGTACTTC.

The J gene is TRBJ2-1, the V gene TRBV24-1; weak D call: TRBD2 (6 bases). In germline, CDR1 is KGHDR, CDR2 SFDVKD. This CDR3 spans 17 amino acids. The V gene lost 4 bases and the J gene lost 0 bases, with 15 bases spanning the gap. The CDR3 reads CATSDPVEGSSYNEQFF. The CDR3 bases are TGTGCCACCAGTGACCCCGTGGAGGGGAGCTCCTACAATGAGCAGTTCTTC.

This chain joins TRBV24-1 and TRBJ2-3; D is uncertain. This CDR3 is built from 11 residues. Trimming shortened V by 6 bases and J by 6 bases, and 6 bases separated the two germline ends. From germline, CDR1 is KGHDR and CDR2 SFDVKD. The CDR3 loop reads CATSFLDTQYF. The DNA for the CDR3 is TGTGCCACCAGTTTTCTGGATACGCAGTATTTT.

The chain carries TRBV28 and TRBJ1-1; TRBD1 is a possible D gene (6 bases). This CDR3 is built from 14 residues. The germline V and J ends were trimmed by 3 bases and 4 bases, with 12 bases remaining between them. Germline V CDR1 and CDR2: MDHEN, SYDVKM. CDR3 DNA: TGTGCCAGCAGTTTGAGGGACATCGGCACTGAAGCTTTCTTT. Encoded protein: CASSLRDIGTEAFF.

This chain joins TRBV11-2 and TRBJ1-5; D ambiguous. The germline V gene encodes CDR1 SGHAT and CDR2 FQNNGV. The length of the CDR3 is 15 residues. Trimming left V 1 base short and J 9 bases short, with 16 bases between. CDR3 sequence (DNA): TGTGCCAGCAGCTTAGGAGGCAAGGGATCGGGGCCCCAGCATTTT. It yields the protein CASSLGGKGSGPQHF. The full variable domain, its missing parts supplied by reference TRBV11-2 and TRBJ1-5, is EAGVAQSPRYKIIEKRQSVAFWCNPISGHATLYWYQQILGQGPKLLIQFQNNGVVDDSQLPKDRFSAERLKGVDSTLKIQPAKLEDSAVYLCASSLGGKGSGPQHFGDGTRLSIL.

The chain employs TRBV6-5 and TRBJ2-7; D is ambiguous. V shed 7 bases and J shed 6 bases, with 16 bases lying between them. The CDR3 spans 13 residues. Germline CDR1 is MNHEY and CDR2 is SVGAGI. The chain's CDR3 is CASTPHLGSEQYF. The DNA of the CDR3 is TGTGCCAGCACCCCACACCTAGGTTCCGAGCAGTACTTC.

This chain joins TRBV5-1 and TRBJ2-5; D not resolved. Germline CDR1 is SGHRS and CDR2 is YFSETQ. This CDR3 spans 14 amino acids. The germline V and J ends were trimmed by 3 bases and 2 bases, with 11 bases remaining between them. CDR3 DNA: TGCGCCAGCAGCTATGGACGGGTACAAGAGACCCAGTACTTC. It yields the protein CASSYGRVQETQYF.

The chain carries TRBV5-1 and TRBJ2-1; 10 bases fit TRBD2. After removal of 4 bases from V and 7 bases from J, the junction contained 17 bases not matched to a gene. CDR1 and CDR2 (germline): SGHRS, YFSETQ. The CDR3 has 18 amino acids. CDR3 coding DNA: TGCGCCAGCAGCCCCTTCATAACTAGCGGGGCCCAGGCAAATGAGCAGTTCTTC. This gives the protein CASSPFITSGAQANEQFF. Full variable domain (missing parts from reference TRBV5-1 and TRBJ2-1): KAGVTQTPRYLIKTRGQQVTLSCSPISGHRSVSWYQQTPGQGLQFLFEYFSETQRNKGNFPGRFSGRQFSNSRSEMNVSTLELGDSALYLCASSPFITSGAQANEQFFGPGTRLTVL.

V gene TRBV15 combines with J gene TRBJ2-5; TRBD2 agrees at 9 bases. The CDR3 extends over 15 amino acids. With 5 bases clipped from V and 2 bases from J, the junction kept 6 bases outside the gene matches. Germline CDR1 and CDR2: LNHNV and YYDKDF (reference sequence). CDR3 nucleotide sequence: TGTGCCACCAGCGCGAAGACTAGCGGACAAGAGACCCAGTACTTC. Protein product: CATSAKTSGQETQYF. The full variable domain, rest sourced from reference TRBV15 and TRBJ2-5, is DAMVIQNPRYQVTQFGKPVTLSCSQTLNHNVMYWYQQKSSQAPKLLFHYYDKDFNNEADTPDNFQSRRPNTSFCFLDIRSPGLGDTAMYLCATSAKTSGQETQYFGPGTRLLVL.

This chain joins TRBV10-3 and TRBJ2-1, with TRBD2 matching over 8 bases. CDR1 ENHRY and CDR2 SYGVKD come from the germline V gene. Trimming at V came to 7 bases and at J to 7 bases, leaving 9 bases not matched to a gene. The CDR3 has 14 amino acids. The CDR3 here is CAITAGTRMNEQFF. CDR3 DNA: TGTGCCATCACAGCCGGGACTAGGATGAATGAGCAGTTCTTC.

V and J are TRBV4-1 and TRBJ1-1; D possibly corresponds to TRBD1 (5 bases). This CDR3 spans 14 amino acids. The germline V gene encodes CDR1 MGHRA and CDR2 YSYEKL. Trimming left V 2 bases short and J 6 bases short, with 13 bases between. The CDR3 bases are TGCGCCAGCAGCCAAACGGGCGGGACCCCTGAAGCTTTCTTT. As protein: CASSQTGGTPEAFF.

The chain employs TRBV5-1 and TRBJ1-1, with no clear D. Trimming took 0 bases from V and 7 from J, leaving 10 bases between them. The germline CDR1 and CDR2 sequences are SGHRS and YFSETQ. The CDR3 spans 13 residues. CDR3 DNA sequence: TGCGCCAGCAGCTTGGCGTCGGGTATTGAAGCTTTCTTT. This encodes CASSLASGIEAFF.

The chain carries TRBV2 and TRBJ2-7, with 9 bases identical to TRBD2. The V segment lost 7 bases and the J segment 7 bases; nucleotides outside the gene matches: 8. The CDR3 has 13 residues. Germline lookup yields CDR1 SNHLY and CDR2 FYNNEI. The CDR3 DNA follows: TGTGCCAGCAAAGTTGGGCGGGAGGGTGAGCAGTACTTC. Its protein product is CASKVGREGEQYF.

Details on this clone: The sample has other DNA sequences that encode this CDR3 too. V gene TRBV28 combines with J gene TRBJ1-1; D call uncertain. The CDR3 length is 12 residues. V lost 1 base to trimming and J lost 4 bases, with 4 bases between them. Germline assignment: CDR1 MDHEN and CDR2 SYDVKM. In DNA form, the CDR3 reads TGTGCCAGCAGTTTATTGGGCACTGAAGCTTTCTTT. It yields the protein CASSLLGTEAFF.

J is TRBJ2-1 and V is TRBV2, with 10 bases fitting TRBD1. The length of the CDR3 is 16 residues. Germline-derived CDR1 and CDR2 are SNHLY and FYNNEI. Trimming cost V 4 bases and J 7 bases; bases outside gene matches: 10. The CDR3 DNA reads TGTGCCAGCAGTGGGAGGGACAGGGGTTTAGGAAATGAGCAGTTCTTC. Translating it yields CASSGRDRGLGNEQFF.

The rearrangement uses TRBV5-1 and TRBJ2-7, with D tentatively TRBD1 or TRBD2 (6 bases each). This CDR3 region has 14 residues. CDR1 SGHRS and CDR2 YFSETQ come from the germline V gene. Trimming stripped 3 bases from V and 4 bases from J, with 14 bases between. CDR3 nucleotides: TGCGCCAGCAGCTACACAGGGACTGATTACGAGCAGTACTTC. As protein: CASSYTGTDYEQYF.

The chain is built from TRBV27 and TRBJ1-5, with 7 bases lining up with TRBD1. The CDR3 is made up of 14 amino acids. CDR1 MNHEY and CDR2 SMNVEV come from the germline V gene (reference sequence). V lost 3 bases to trimming and J lost 7 bases; unmatched junction nucleotides: 6. This CDR3 reads CASSFTGANQPQHF. CDR3 DNA sequence: TGTGCCAGCAGTTTTACAGGGGCCAACCAGCCCCAGCATTTT.

V is TRBV7-9 and J is TRBJ2-4, with no clear D. CDR1 and CDR2 (germline): SEHNR, FQNEAQ (reference sequence). The V end lost 0 bases, the J end lost 0 bases, and 18 bases lay between the germline ends. The CDR3 spans 19 residues. The CDR3 loop reads CASSLADGFSSKAKNIQYF. CDR3 DNA sequence: TGTGCCAGCAGCTTAGCCGACGGGTTCAGCTCCAAAGCCAAAAACATTCAGTACTTC.

V is TRBV11-2 and J is TRBJ2-6; 8 nucleotides align to TRBD1. J was trimmed by 2 bases and V by 7 bases; bases with no gene match: 4. CDR3 length: 15 amino acids. CDR1 and CDR2 from the germline V gene are SGHAT and FQNNGV. The chain's CDR3 is CASTTGVTGANVLTF. Here the CDR3 DNA reads TGTGCCAGCACGACAGGGGTAACTGGGGCCAACGTCCTGACTTTC.